This T cell receptor (beta chain) emerged from a study of cytomegalovirus exposure and HLA in healthy donors. Germline assignment: CDR1 MNHEY and CDR2 SMNVEV (reference sequence). The trim removed 6 bases at V and 13 bases at J, leaving 12 bases unmatched. The CDR3 is 14 residues long. This clone came up a few times. With 60 Vbeta and 13 Jbeta primers, the PCR was carried out. In the study's own analysis: Later work found tens of millions of unique TCR beta chains, with roughly 11 million shared. TCRdb's table, derived via immunoSEQ multiplex PCR, lists solely in-frame clones and lacks some. The DNA gave D and trimming, while V, J and clone size come from that table. The top ten hold about 2% of the sample, which has 80,000 to 90,000 clones, roughly 76% seen once.

This TCR was sampled from a woman in her 30s in good health and CMV-seronegative. Sequencing was carried out using PBMCs. The V and J genes are TRBV27 and TRBJ1-4; 9 nucleotides match TRBD1. CDR3 region: CASRGDRESAALFF. The CDR3 nucleotides are TGTGCCAGCAGGGGGGACAGGGAGAGTGCGGCACTGTTTTTT.